These T cell receptor beta chains were read from a single sample in a study of T-cell reconstitution after alpha-beta-depleted transplantation in children. In TCRdb, the PCR reads were re-called with MiXCR into one record per CDR3 protein. The data hold some 220,000 distinct CDR3 sequences, with around 9.5% observed a single time. The sequenced sample was PBMCs from the stem cell graft donor, obtained from the stem cell graft. Every receptor here comes from a human donor who donated a stem cell graft to a child with acute lymphoblastic leukemia. CDR3s leave out the opening cysteine and the closing phenylalanine or tryptophan.

J gene,V gene,CDR3 protein
TRBJ2-3,TRBV12-3/TRBV12-4,ASSLGLVADTQY
TRBJ2-3,TRBV5-1,ASTNTGQSTDTQY
TRBJ2-1,TRBV7-9,ASSLQGAPDNEQF
TRBJ1-4,TRBV5-1,ASRSDRATNEKLF
TRBJ2-2,TRBV6-1,ASTIRGGGADGELF
TRBJ2-7,TRBV3-1,ASSQNGQGSPEQY
TRBJ2-6,TRBV27,ASSLPGSGANVLT
TRBJ2-3,TRBV3-1,ASSTDWSGGSTDTQY
TRBJ1-3,TRBV9,ASSVNEGFGNTIY
TRBJ2-1,TRBV20-1,SAGAGTSGAYNEQF
TRBJ1-4,TRBV16,ASSQWGAGDVIPYPRNEKLF
TRBJ2-7,TRBV6-5,ASTYTRQGDYEQY
TRBJ2-5,TRBV7-2,ASSPDREGETQY
TRBJ2-5,TRBV19,ASSMGQGARETQY
TRBJ2-2,TRBV4-2,ASGGNTGELF
TRBJ2-3,TRBV20-1,SASGGTSTDTQY
TRBJ1-2,TRBV12-3/TRBV12-4,ASNLQTGGYGYT
TRBJ2-7,TRBV20-1,SAERRGASYEQY
TRBJ2-7,TRBV5-6,ASSLGVRRGHEQY
TRBJ2-1,TRBV11-2,ASSLDGLTNLPPAKQF
TRBJ2-7,TRBV10-3,AISVWDSYEQY
TRBJ2-5,TRBV5-1,ASSSGLVNPETQY
TRBJ2-1,TRBV24-1,ATSDLYNEQF
TRBJ2-7,TRBV3-1,ASSQERGPGGFYEQY
TRBJ2-7,TRBV27,ASSLIPGLPYEQY
TRBJ2-5,TRBV10-3,AISEQWETQY
TRBJ1-4,TRBV3-1,ASRVGNNEKLF
TRBJ1-5,TRBV6-2/TRBV6-3,ASSDTGRGNQPQH
TRBJ2-3,TRBV12-3/TRBV12-4,ASRQAGGAQNTQY